These T cell receptor beta chains were read from a single sample in a study of brain T cells in children with intractable seizures. Sequenced by immunoSEQ multiplex PCR; TCRdb stores in-frame clones only, minus some. The sample holds about 3,600 clones, about 78% seen once. The source was resected brain tissue, collected at surgery. The receptors originated from a girl aged 2 to 10 with Rasmussen encephalitis and intractable seizures. The CDR3 runs from the conserved cysteine through the conserved F or W. A D gene is named only where the DNA matches it firmly. Only some rows state a clone size, as once, few, many or a class for expanded clones.

>TRBJ2-7|TRBD2|TRBV10-3|few
CATLLAGSYEQYF
TGTGCCACCCTTCTAGCGGGGTCGTACGAGCAGTACTTC
>TRBJ2-7|-|TRBV6-1|-
CASSEFEQYF
TGTGCCAGCAGTGAATTCGAGCAGTACTTC
>TRBJ2-2|TRBD2|TRBV12-5|-
CASGLVLAVNTGELFF
TGTGCTAGTGGTTTGGTACTAGCGGTGAACACCGGGGAGCTGTTTTTT
>TRBJ2-5|-|TRBV28|-
CASSFWETQYF
TGTGCCAGCAGTTTTTGGGAGACCCAGTACTTC
>TRBJ1-2|-|TRBV5-5|-
CASSEDSYGYTF
TGTGCCAGCAGCGAGGACAGCTATGGCTACACCTTC
>TRBJ1-2|-|TRBV5-4|-
CASSLVAPTLYGYTF
TGTGCCAGCAGCTTGGTGGCCCCTACCCTGTATGGCTACACCTTC
>TRBJ1-2|TRBD1|TRBV14|few
CASSLGDRGILNYGYTF
TGTGCCAGCAGCCTGGGGGACAGGGGGATCCTTAACTATGGCTACACCTTC
>TRBJ2-7|-|TRBV7-9|-
CASSLAGIYEQYF
TGTGCCAGCAGCTTAGCCGGAATCTACGAGCAGTACTTC
>TRBJ1-1|TRBD1|TRBV7-2|-
CASSSGGGTEAFF
TGTGCCAGCAGCTCAGGGGGCGGCACTGAAGCTTTCTTT
>TRBJ2-3|TRBD1|TRBV9|-
CASSVGPATGNAQYF
TGTGCCAGCAGCGTGGGGCCGGCGACAGGGAATGCGCAGTATTTT
>TRBJ1-1|-|TRBV6-5|-
CASSWPGPQGNTEAFF
TGTGCCAGCAGTTGGCCGGGCCCTCAGGGAAACACTGAAGCTTTCTTT
>TRBJ2-7|-|TRBV9|-
CASSPRNSYEQYF
TGTGCCAGCAGCCCCCGAAACTCCTACGAGCAGTACTTC
>TRBJ2-1|-|TRBV5-1|-
CASSLQGIQSEQFF
TGCGCCAGCAGCTTACAGGGCATTCAAAGTGAGCAGTTCTTC
>TRBJ2-5|TRBD1|TRBV7-9|-
CASSSQTVGTDKETQYF
TGTGCCAGCAGCTCACAAACGGTTGGGACAGATAAAGAGACCCAGTACTTC
>TRBJ1-1|TRBD1|TRBV11-3|once
CASSSGQGITEAFF
TGTGCCAGCAGCTCGGGACAGGGTATCACTGAAGCTTTCTTT
>TRBJ2-1|-|TRBV6-5|-
CASSYVRGGNEQFF
TGTGCCAGCAGTTACGTCAGGGGTGGCAATGAGCAGTTCTTC
>TRBJ2-7|TRBD1|TRBV7-9|-
CASSGQQGIYEQYF
TGTGCCAGCAGCGGACAACAGGGGATCTACGAGCAGTACTTC
>TRBJ2-2|-|TRBV27|once
CASRYRRDTGELFF
TGTGCCAGCAGATATAGAAGGGACACCGGGGAGCTGTTTTTT
>TRBJ2-7|-|TRBV5-1|few
CASSSSTRGSTGEQYF
TGCGCCAGCAGCTCTTCGACACGGGGTTCTACTGGCGAGCAGTACTTC
>TRBJ2-1|-|TRBV2|-
CASSFRINEQFF
TGTGCCAGCAGTTTTAGGATCAATGAGCAGTTCTTC
>TRBJ2-3|TRBD2|TRBV19|-
CASSEVGRVLTDTQYF
TGTGCCAGTAGTGAGGTCGGGAGGGTATTGACAGATACGCAGTATTTT
>TRBJ1-5|-|TRBV19|-
CASEGGAPGNQPQHF
TGTGCCAGTGAGGGGGGGGCTCCTGGCAATCAGCCCCAGCATTTT
>TRBJ1-1|-|TRBV2|-
CASSDLLLEGKNTEAFF
TGTGCCAGCAGTGATTTGCTGTTGGAGGGAAAGAACACTGAAGCTTTCTTT
>TRBJ1-1|-|TRBV11-2|-
CASSPLLEAFF
TGTGCCAGCAGTCCCCTACTTGAAGCTTTCTTT
>TRBJ2-3|TRBD2|TRBV29-1|-
CSVDFWREGHGLVDTQYF
TGCAGCGTTGATTTTTGGCGGGAGGGCCACGGGTTAGTAGATACGCAGTATTTT
>TRBJ2-7|-|TRBV6-2/TRBV6-3|few
CASSPAKPGHSDRQYF
TGTGCCAGCAGCCCTGCCAAACCGGGACACTCGGACCGGCAGTACTTC
>TRBJ1-6|-|TRBV9|-
CASSDSASLSPLHF
TGTGCCAGCAGCGACTCTGCCTCACTTTCACCCCTCCACTTT
>TRBJ1-2|-|TRBV6-1|-
CASSSLLGTSYGYTF
TGTGCCAGCAGTTCCCTTCTCGGTACCTCTTATGGCTACACCTTC
>TRBJ2-7|-|TRBV19|-
CACSVDHWAGNPYEQYF
TGTGCCTGTAGTGTGGATCACTGGGCAGGGAATCCCTACGAGCAGTACTTC
>TRBJ1-2|-|TRBV6-5|once
CAIRTAYGYTF
TGTGCCATAAGGACAGCTTATGGCTACACCTTC
>TRBJ2-2|TRBD2|TRBV10-2|few
CASGPSGNTGELFF
TGCGCCAGCGGCCCTAGCGGGAACACCGGGGAGCTGTTTTTT
>TRBJ1-1|-|TRBV9|-
CASSVSGKGTEAFF
TGTGCCAGCAGCGTATCAGGGAAGGGCACTGAAGCTTTCTTT
>TRBJ2-1|TRBD1|TRBV28|-
CASIDSDRAVYNEQFF
TGTGCCAGCATCGATTCTGACAGGGCCGTCTACAATGAGCAGTTCTTC
>TRBJ2-3|-|TRBV6-4|-
CASSDSGTGRPDTQYF
TGTGCCAGCAGTGACTCGGGTACAGGGAGGCCAGATACGCAGTATTTT
>TRBJ2-2|-|TRBV27|once
CASSSPSSSPGELFF
TGTGCCAGCAGTTCCCCCAGTAGCAGCCCCGGGGAGCTGTTTTTT
>TRBJ2-1|TRBD2|TRBV7-2|few
CASSLVGTAGEFYNEQFF
TGTGCCAGCAGCTTAGTCGGGACGGCGGGAGAATTCTACAATGAGCAGTTCTTC
>TRBJ2-7|TRBD1|TRBV27|-
CAAGYSRDRAYEQYF
TGTGCCGCCGGTTATTCTCGGGACAGGGCCTACGAGCAGTACTTC
>TRBJ2-1|-|TRBV6-1|few
CASSETLALGDEQFF
TGTGCCAGCAGTGAAACCCTAGCCCTGGGCGATGAGCAGTTCTTC
>TRBJ2-3|TRBD2|TRBV7-3|-
CASSFSGSTDTQYF
TGTGCCAGCAGCTTTAGCGGGAGCACAGATACGCAGTATTTT
>TRBJ1-1|TRBD1|TRBV5-1|once
CASSWEGTARSNTEAFF
TGCGCCAGCAGCTGGGAAGGGACAGCTAGGTCGAACACTGAAGCTTTCTTT